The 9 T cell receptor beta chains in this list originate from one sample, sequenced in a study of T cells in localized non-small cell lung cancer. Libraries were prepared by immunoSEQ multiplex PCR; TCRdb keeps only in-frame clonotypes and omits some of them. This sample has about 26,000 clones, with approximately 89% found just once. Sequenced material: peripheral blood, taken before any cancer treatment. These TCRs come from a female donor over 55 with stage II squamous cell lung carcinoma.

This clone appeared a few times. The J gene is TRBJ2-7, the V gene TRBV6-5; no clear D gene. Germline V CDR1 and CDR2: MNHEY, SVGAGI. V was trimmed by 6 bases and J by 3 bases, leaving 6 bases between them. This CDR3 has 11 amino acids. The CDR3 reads CASRSIYEQYF. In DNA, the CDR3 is TGTGCCAGCAGATCCATCTACGAGCAGTACTTC.

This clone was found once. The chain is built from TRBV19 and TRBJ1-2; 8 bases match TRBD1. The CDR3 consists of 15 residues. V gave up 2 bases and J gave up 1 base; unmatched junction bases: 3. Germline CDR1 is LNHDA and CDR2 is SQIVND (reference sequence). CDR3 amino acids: CASSIRDRLNYGYTF. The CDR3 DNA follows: TGTGCCAGTAGTATACGGGACAGGCTTAACTATGGCTACACCTTC. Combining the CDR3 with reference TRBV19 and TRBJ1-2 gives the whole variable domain DGGITQSPKYLFRKEGQNVTLSCEQNLNHDAMYWYRQDPGQGLRLIYYSQIVNDFQKGDIAEGYSVSREKKESFPLTVTSAQKNPTAFYLCASSIRDRLNYGYTFGSGTRLTVV.

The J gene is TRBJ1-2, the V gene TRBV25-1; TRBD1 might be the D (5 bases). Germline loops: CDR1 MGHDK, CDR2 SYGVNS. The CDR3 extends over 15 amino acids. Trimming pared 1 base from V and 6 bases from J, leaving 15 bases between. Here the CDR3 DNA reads TGTGCCAGCAGTGAATGGGGGAGTAAGTTTGATGGCTACACCTTC. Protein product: CASSEWGSKFDGYTF.

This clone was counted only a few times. Here the CDR3 reads CASRPQGKGNQPQHF. Here the CDR3 DNA reads TGTGCCAGTAGACCTCAGGGGAAGGGCAATCAGCCCCAGCATTTT. The chain couples TRBV19 to TRBJ1-5, with D possibly matching TRBD1 (6 bases). V was cut by 6 bases and J by 2 bases, with 14 bases left in between. The CDR3 contains 15 residues. Germline V CDR1 and CDR2: LNHDA, SQIVND (reference sequence).

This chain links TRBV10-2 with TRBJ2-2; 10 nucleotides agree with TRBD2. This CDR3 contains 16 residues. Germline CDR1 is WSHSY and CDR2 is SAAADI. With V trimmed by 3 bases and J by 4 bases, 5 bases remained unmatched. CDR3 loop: CASSDRSGRGTGELFF. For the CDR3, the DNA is TGCGCCAGCAGTGACCGAAGCGGGAGGGGCACCGGGGAGCTGTTTTTT.

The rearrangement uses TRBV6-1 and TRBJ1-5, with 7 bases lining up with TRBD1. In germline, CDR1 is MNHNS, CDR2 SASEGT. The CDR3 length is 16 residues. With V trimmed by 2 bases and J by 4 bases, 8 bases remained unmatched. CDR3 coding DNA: TGTGCCAGCAGTGAACGCGGGGGGGACAGAAATCAGCCCCAGCATTTT. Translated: CASSERGGDRNQPQHF.

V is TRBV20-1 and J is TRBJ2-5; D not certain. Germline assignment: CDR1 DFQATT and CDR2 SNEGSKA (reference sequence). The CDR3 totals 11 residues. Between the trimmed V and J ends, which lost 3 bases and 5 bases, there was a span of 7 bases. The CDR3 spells CSASVSETQYF. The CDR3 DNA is TGCAGTGCTAGTGTCTCCGAGACCCAGTACTTC.

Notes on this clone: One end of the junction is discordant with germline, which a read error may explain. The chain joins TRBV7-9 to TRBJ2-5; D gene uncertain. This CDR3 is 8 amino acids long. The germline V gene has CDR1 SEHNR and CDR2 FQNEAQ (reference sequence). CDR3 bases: TGTGCCAGCAGCGCCCGGGACTTC. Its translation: CASSARDF. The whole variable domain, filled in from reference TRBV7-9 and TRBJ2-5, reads DTGVSQNPRHKITKRGQNVTFRCDPISEHNRLYWYRQTLGQGPEFLTYFQNEAQLEKSRLLSDRFSAERPKGSFSTLEIQRTEQGDSAMYLCASSARDFGPGTRLLVL.

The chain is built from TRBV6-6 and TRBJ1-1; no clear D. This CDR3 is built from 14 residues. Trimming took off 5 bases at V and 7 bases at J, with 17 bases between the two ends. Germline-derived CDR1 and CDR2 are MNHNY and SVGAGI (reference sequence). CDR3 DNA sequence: TGTGCCAGCAGTCAAGGACTTGCGACAAATGAAGCTTTCTTT. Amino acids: CASSQGLATNEAFF.